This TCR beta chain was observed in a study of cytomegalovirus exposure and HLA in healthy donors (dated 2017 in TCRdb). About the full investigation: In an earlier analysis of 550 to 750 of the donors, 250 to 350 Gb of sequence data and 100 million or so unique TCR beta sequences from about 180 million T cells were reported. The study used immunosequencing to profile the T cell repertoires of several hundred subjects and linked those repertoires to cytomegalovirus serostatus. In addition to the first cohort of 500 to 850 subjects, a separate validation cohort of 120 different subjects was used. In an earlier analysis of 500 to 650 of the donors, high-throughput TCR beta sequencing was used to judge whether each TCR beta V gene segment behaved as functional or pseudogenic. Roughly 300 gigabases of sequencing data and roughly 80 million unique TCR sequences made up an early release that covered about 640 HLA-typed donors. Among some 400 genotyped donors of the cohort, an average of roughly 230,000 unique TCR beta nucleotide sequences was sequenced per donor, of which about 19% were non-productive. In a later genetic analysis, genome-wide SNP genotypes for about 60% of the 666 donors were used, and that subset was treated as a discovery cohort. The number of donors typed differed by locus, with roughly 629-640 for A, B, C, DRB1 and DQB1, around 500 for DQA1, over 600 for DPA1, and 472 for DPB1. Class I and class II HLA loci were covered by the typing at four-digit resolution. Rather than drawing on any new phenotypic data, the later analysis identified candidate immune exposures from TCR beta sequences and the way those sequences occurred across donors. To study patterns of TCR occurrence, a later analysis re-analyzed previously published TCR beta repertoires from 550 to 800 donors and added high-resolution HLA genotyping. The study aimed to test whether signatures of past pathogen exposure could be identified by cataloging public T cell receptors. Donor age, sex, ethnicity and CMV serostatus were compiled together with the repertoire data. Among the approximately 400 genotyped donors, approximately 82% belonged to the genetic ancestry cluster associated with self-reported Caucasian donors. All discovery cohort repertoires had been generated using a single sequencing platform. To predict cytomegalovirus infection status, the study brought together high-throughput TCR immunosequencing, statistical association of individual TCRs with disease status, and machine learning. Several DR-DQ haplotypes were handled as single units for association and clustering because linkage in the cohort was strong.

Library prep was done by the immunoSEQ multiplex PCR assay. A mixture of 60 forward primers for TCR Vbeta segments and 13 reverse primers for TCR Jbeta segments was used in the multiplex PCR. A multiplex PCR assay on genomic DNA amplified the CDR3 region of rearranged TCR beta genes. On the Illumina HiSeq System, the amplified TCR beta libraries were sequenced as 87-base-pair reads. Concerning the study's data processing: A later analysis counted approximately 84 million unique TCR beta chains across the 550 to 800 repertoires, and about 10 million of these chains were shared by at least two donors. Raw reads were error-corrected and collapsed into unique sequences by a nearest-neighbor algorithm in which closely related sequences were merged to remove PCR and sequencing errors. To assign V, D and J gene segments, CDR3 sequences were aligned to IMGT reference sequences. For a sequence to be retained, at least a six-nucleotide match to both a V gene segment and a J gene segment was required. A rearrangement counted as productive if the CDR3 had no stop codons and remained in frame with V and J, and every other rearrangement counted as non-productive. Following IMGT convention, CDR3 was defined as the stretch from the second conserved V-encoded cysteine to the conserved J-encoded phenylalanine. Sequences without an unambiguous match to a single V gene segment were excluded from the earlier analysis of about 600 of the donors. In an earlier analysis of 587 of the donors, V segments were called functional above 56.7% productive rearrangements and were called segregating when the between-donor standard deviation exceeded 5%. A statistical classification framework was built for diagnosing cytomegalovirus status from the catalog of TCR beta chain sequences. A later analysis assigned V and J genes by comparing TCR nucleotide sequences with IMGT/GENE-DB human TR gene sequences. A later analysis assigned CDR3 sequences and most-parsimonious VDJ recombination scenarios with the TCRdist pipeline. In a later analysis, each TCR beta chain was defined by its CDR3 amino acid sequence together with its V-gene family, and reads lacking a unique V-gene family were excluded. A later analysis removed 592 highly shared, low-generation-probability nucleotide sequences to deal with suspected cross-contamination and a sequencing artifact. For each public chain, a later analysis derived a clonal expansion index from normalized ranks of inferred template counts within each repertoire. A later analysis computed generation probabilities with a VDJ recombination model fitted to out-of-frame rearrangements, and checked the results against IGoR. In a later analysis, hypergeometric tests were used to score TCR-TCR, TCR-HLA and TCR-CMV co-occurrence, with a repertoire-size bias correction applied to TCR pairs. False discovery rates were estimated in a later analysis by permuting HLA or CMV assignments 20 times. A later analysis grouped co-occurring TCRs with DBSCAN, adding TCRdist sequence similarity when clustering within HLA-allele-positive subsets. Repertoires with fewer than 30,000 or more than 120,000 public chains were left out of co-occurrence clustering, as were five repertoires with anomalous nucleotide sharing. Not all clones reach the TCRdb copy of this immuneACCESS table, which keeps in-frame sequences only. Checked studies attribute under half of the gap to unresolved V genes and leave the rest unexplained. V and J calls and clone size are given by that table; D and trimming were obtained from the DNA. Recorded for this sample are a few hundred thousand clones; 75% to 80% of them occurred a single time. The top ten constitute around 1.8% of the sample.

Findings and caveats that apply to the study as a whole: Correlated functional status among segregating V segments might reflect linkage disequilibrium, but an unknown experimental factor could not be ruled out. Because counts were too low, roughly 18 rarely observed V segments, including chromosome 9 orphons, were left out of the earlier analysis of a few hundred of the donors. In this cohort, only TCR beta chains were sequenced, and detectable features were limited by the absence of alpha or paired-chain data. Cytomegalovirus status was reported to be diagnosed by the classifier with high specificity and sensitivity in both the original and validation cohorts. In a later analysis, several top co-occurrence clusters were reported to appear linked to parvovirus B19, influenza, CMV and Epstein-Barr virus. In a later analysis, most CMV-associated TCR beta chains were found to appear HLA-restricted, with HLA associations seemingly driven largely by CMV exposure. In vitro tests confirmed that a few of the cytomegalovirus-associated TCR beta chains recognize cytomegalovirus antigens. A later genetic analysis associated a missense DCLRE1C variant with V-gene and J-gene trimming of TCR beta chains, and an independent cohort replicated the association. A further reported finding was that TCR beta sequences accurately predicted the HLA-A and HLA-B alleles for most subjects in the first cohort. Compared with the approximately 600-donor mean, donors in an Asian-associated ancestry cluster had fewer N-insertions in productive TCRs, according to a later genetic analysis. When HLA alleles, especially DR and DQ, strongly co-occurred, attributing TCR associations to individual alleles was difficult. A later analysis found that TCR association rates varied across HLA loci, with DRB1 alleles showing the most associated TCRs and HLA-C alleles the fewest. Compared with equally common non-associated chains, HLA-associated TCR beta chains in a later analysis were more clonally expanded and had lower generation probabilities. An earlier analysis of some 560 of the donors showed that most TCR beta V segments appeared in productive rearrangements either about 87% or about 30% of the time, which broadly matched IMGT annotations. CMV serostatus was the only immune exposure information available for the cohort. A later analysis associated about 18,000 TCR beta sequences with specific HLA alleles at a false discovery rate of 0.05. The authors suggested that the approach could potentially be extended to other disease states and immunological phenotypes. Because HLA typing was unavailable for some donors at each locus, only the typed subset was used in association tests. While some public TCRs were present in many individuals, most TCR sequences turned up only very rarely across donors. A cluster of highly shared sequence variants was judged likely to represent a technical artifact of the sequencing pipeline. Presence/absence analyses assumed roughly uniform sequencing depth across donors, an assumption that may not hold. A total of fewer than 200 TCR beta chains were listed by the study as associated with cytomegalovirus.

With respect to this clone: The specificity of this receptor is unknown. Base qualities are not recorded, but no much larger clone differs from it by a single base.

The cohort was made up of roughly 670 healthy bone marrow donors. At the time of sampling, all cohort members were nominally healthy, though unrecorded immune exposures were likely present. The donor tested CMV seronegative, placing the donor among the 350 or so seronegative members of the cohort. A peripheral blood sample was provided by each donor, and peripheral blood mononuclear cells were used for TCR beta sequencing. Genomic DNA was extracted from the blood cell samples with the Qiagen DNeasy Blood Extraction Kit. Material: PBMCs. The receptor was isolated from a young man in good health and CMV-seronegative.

The nucleotides are TGTGCCAGCAGTTACACAGGGGGCGCGTTCAATGAGCAGTTCTTC. This codes for CASSYTGGAFNEQFF. This chain joins TRBV6-5 to TRBJ2-1; 9 bases in the junction line up with TRBD1. At the junction V is shortened by 2 bases and J by 6 bases; bases outside the gene matches: 5. The CDR3 covers 15 residues, taking in both the cysteine and the phenylalanine. Just the 45-base CDR3 DNA is kept, in frame starting at base 1. CDR1 is given as MNHEY and CDR2 as SVGAGI, both from the germline V gene.